The entry below gives a single T cell receptor (beta chain) sequence along with its context. This clone's antigen is unknown. The input lacks base qualities; no much larger clone sits a single base away. The cohort comprised several hundred healthy bone marrow donors. All cohort members were sampled while nominally healthy, although unrecorded immune exposures were likely present. The donor tested CMV seropositive, placing the donor among the 289 seropositive members of the cohort. Every donor gave a peripheral blood sample, and the peripheral blood mononuclear cells from that sample were used for TCR beta sequencing. Genomic DNA was extracted from the blood cell samples with the Qiagen DNeasy Blood Extraction Kit. This specimen belongs to a study of cytomegalovirus exposure and HLA in healthy donors (dated by TCRdb to 2016 to 2017). About the investigation overall: According to an earlier analysis of a few hundred of the donors, roughly 180 million T cells yielded some 120 million unique TCR beta sequences and roughly 280 Gb of sequence data. High-throughput TCR immunosequencing, statistical association of individual TCRs with disease status, and machine learning were combined to predict cytomegalovirus infection status. Typing coverage varied by locus: about 629-640 donors for A, B, C, DRB1 and DQB1; approximately 560 for DQA1; more than 600 for DPA1; under 490 for DPB1. The study was designed to test whether signatures of past pathogen exposure could be identified by cataloging public T cell receptors. Approximately 310 gigabases of sequencing data and some 85 million unique TCR sequences were included in an early release covering 550 to 800 HLA-typed donors. Among the approximately 420 genotyped donors, approximately 82% belonged to the genetic ancestry cluster associated with self-reported Caucasian donors. A later genetic analysis took genome-wide SNP genotypes for about three fifths of the 666 donors and used that subset as a discovery cohort. To study patterns of TCR occurrence, a later analysis re-analyzed previously published TCR beta repertoires from under 750 donors and added high-resolution HLA genotyping. An earlier analysis of several hundred of the donors used high-throughput TCR beta sequencing to judge whether each TCR beta V gene segment behaved as functional or pseudogenic. A few DR-DQ haplotypes were treated as single units for association and clustering because of strong linkage in the cohort. The study used immunosequencing to profile the T cell repertoires of hundreds of subjects and linked those repertoires to cytomegalovirus serostatus. On average, about 200,000 unique TCR beta nucleotide sequences were sequenced per donor among a few hundred genotyped donors of the cohort, with roughly 18% of those sequences being non-productive. Rather than using new phenotypic data, the later analysis identified candidate immune exposures from TCR beta sequences and from how often those sequences occurred across donors. A separate validation cohort of 100 to 150 different subjects was used in addition to the 666-subject first cohort. Every repertoire in the discovery cohort had been generated on one and the same sequencing platform. HLA typing covered class I and class II loci at four-digit resolution. Donor age, sex, ethnicity and CMV serostatus were compiled alongside the repertoire data.

The receptor library was made with the immunoSEQ multiplex PCR assay. A mixture of 60 forward primers for TCR Vbeta segments and 13 reverse primers for TCR Jbeta segments was used in the multiplex PCR. A multiplex PCR assay on genomic DNA amplified the CDR3 region of rearranged TCR beta genes. Amplified TCR beta libraries were sequenced as 87-base-pair reads on the Illumina HiSeq System. The published analysis was carried out like this. In a later analysis, some 80 million unique TCR beta chains were counted across the approximately 670 repertoires, and approximately 11 million of these chains were shared by at least two donors. A nearest-neighbor algorithm error-corrected the raw reads and collapsed the reads into unique sequences, merging closely related sequences to remove PCR and sequencing errors. To assign V, D and J gene segments, CDR3 sequences were aligned to IMGT reference sequences. For a sequence to be retained, a match of at least six nucleotides was required to both a V gene segment and a J gene segment. A rearrangement was called productive if the CDR3 had no stop codons and remained in frame with V and J, and every other rearrangement was called non-productive. Following IMGT convention, CDR3 was defined as the stretch from the second conserved V-encoded cysteine up to the conserved J-encoded phenylalanine. The earlier analysis of 500 to 750 of the donors excluded any sequence lacking an unambiguous match to a single V gene segment. An earlier analysis of fewer than 650 of the donors classified V segments as functional when productive rearrangements were above 56.7% and as segregating when the standard deviation between donors was above 5%. A statistical classification framework was built for diagnosing cytomegalovirus status from the catalog of TCR beta chain sequences. A later analysis assigned V and J genes by comparing TCR nucleotide sequences with IMGT/GENE-DB human TR gene sequences. Using the TCRdist pipeline, a later analysis assigned CDR3 sequences along with most-parsimonious VDJ recombination scenarios. A later analysis defined each TCR beta chain by its CDR3 amino acid sequence plus V-gene family, and excluded reads lacking a unique V-gene family. In a later analysis, fewer than 650 highly shared, low-generation-probability nucleotide sequences were removed to address suspected cross-contamination and a sequencing artifact. A later analysis calculated a clonal expansion index for each public chain from normalized within-repertoire ranks of inferred template counts. A later analysis computed generation probabilities with a VDJ recombination model fitted to out-of-frame rearrangements, and checked the results against IGoR. In a later analysis, TCR-TCR, TCR-HLA and TCR-CMV co-occurrence was scored with hypergeometric tests, and a repertoire-size bias correction was applied to TCR pairs. To estimate false discovery rates, a later analysis permuted the HLA or CMV assignments 20 times. In a later analysis, co-occurring TCRs were grouped using DBSCAN, with TCRdist sequence similarity added in when clustering inside HLA-allele-positive subsets. Repertoires with fewer than 30,000 or more than 120,000 public chains, plus five repertoires with anomalous nucleotide sharing, were excluded from co-occurrence clustering. Entries here come from immuneACCESS through TCRdb and include only in-frame sequences with V and J called. Some clones fail to appear in such tables; in the studies checked, an unresolved V gene covers under half of the shortfall, and the cause of the remainder is unknown. V and J calls plus clone size are reproduced from that table; the DNA served to infer D and trimming. This sample comprises about 140,000 clones, around 82% of them detected only once. The top ten clones comprise less than 7.5% of the sample.

Findings and caveats that apply to the study as a whole: An earlier analysis of 587 of the donors showed that most TCR beta V segments appeared in productive rearrangements either about 87% or about 30% of the time, which broadly matched IMGT annotations. The study listed 150 to 200 TCR beta chains as associated with cytomegalovirus. Most CMV-associated TCR beta chains appeared to be HLA-restricted in a later analysis, and the HLA associations seemed to be driven largely by CMV exposure. In a later analysis, the rate of TCR association differed among HLA loci, with DRB1 alleles having the most associated TCRs and HLA-C alleles having the fewest. A later genetic analysis reported fewer N-insertions in productive TCRs among donors in an Asian-associated ancestry cluster than the approximately 700-donor mean. A cluster of highly shared sequence variants was judged likely to be a technical artifact of the sequencing pipeline. The 87-base-pair reads could not distinguish some IMGT-functional V segments, including TRBV6-2 and TRBV6-3, so those segments were excluded. Roughly uniform sequencing depth across donors was assumed in presence/absence analyses, although this assumption may not hold. Only TCR beta chains were sequenced in this cohort, and the absence of alpha or paired-chain data limited detectable features. In both the original and validation cohorts, the classifier was reported to diagnose cytomegalovirus status with high specificity and sensitivity. Because counts were too low, more than 15 rarely observed V segments, including chromosome 9 orphons, were excluded from the earlier analysis of 587 of the donors. Several of the top co-occurrence clusters appeared to be linked to parvovirus B19, influenza, CMV and Epstein-Barr virus, according to a later analysis. A further reported finding was that TCR beta sequences accurately predicted the HLA-A and HLA-B alleles for most subjects in the first cohort. In vitro tests confirmed that three of the cytomegalovirus-associated TCR beta chains recognize cytomegalovirus antigens. A later genetic analysis associated a missense DCLRE1C variant with V-gene and J-gene trimming of TCR beta chains, and an independent cohort replicated the association. Correlated functional status among segregating V segments might be attributable to linkage disequilibrium, but an unknown experimental factor could not be ruled out. HLA typing was unavailable for some donors at each locus, so association tests used only the typed subset. In a later analysis, HLA-associated TCR beta chains showed more clonal expansion and lower generation probabilities than non-associated chains that were equally common. CMV serostatus was the only immune exposure information available for the cohort. Most TCR sequences were seen in very few donors, while some public TCRs were found in many individuals. The authors suggested that the approach could potentially be extended to other disease states and immunological phenotypes. In a later analysis, about 16,000 TCR beta sequences were associated with specific HLA alleles at a false discovery rate of 0.05. When HLA alleles, especially DR and DQ, strongly co-occurred, TCR associations were difficult to assign to individual alleles.

Taken from cysteine to phenylalanine, the CDR3 has 15 residues. This entry keeps only the CDR3 DNA: 45 bases, framed from base 1. In the germline V gene (reference sequence), CDR1 corresponds to SGHKS and CDR2 to YYEKEE. At the junction V is shortened by 4 bases and J by 0 bases; bases outside the gene matches: 6. In this chain, TRBV5-5 is recombined with TRBJ1-2, and TRBD1 matches 7 of the central bases. The material sequenced was PBMCs. The origin of this receptor is a woman between 35 and 50 years old in good health and CMV-seropositive. The CDR3 reads as follows: CASSTDRDANYGYTF. The bases read TGTGCCAGCAGCACTGACAGGGATGCTAACTATGGCTACACCTTC.